This section outlines one T cell receptor (beta chain) sequence together with its context. These data come from a study of blood T cell repertoires in COVID-19. In the study overall: Samples taken during acute and convalescent COVID-19 were collected in the United States, Italy and Spain. T cells, B-cell-depleted T cells, or PBMCs provided the cDNA or gDNA that served as material.

Authors' analysis steps: Researchers report that nucleated cell counts were estimated from reference gene primer amplification. TCRdb's copy holds only in-frame clones and misses some; the assay was immunoSEQ multiplex PCR. V and J calls and clone size are copied from that table; D and trimming were computed from the DNA. The sample consists of 150,000 to 200,000 clones, roughly 85% of them appearing once. Sequencing input: peripheral blood. This clonotype was obtained from a man in his fifties or sixties with acute or convalescent COVID-19.

The CDR3 nucleotides read TGTGCCAGCAGCAGAAACAGGGGAGGGAACACTGAAGCTTTCTTT. Amino acids: CASSRNRGGNTEAFF. The chain has TRBV7-9 and TRBJ1-1, with TRBD1 identical over 7 bases. The V gene's germline CDR1 is SEHNR and CDR2 FQNEAQ (reference sequence). The CDR3 spans 15 residues. J lost 1 base, V lost 5 bases, and 7 bases had no gene match.